What follows describes a single TCR beta chain. The germline CDR1 and CDR2 sequences are LGHNA and YNFKEQ. This CDR3 has 14 residues. Trimming at V came to 3 bases and at J to 2 bases, leaving 2 bases not matched to a gene. These data are taken from a study of cytomegalovirus exposure and HLA in healthy donors. PCR was performed using 60 Vbeta and 13 Jbeta primers. The repertoire was sequenced with immunoSEQ multiplex PCR; TCRdb's copy has only in-frame clones and lacks some. The table shows about 96,000 clones, with under 85% occurring only once. V usage is TRBV4-2 and J usage is TRBJ2-7; 9 nucleotides agree with TRBD1. This receptor was obtained from a female donor in good health and CMV-seropositive. Material for sequencing was PBMCs. The CDR3: CASSQRQGAYEQYF. CDR3 DNA sequence: TGTGCCAGCAGCCAGCGACAGGGGGCCTACGAGCAGTACTTC.